The next 15 T cell receptor beta chains were all read from a single sample in a study of blood T cells in healthy people across ages. Together with a sample-barcoded 5' primer, a J-beta primer mix was included in a second PCR lasting about 7 to 12 cycles. From the 5' RACE reads, TCRdb called clonotypes with MiXCR, one entry per CDR3 protein. The sample records 850,000 to 1,000,000 distinct CDR3 sequences, 51% being singletons. The sequencing sample was made of blood. The origin of the receptors is a woman aged 60-70 years in good health.

The chain couples TRBV20-1 to TRBJ2-1; 8 bases are shared with TRBD1. Germline V gives CDR1 DFQATT, CDR2 SNEGSKA (reference sequence). The length of the CDR3 is 13 residues. The trim removed 2 bases at V and 12 bases at J, leaving 9 bases unmatched. The CDR3 DNA reads TGCAGTGCTAGACGGACAGGGTTAAGTGGGCAGTTCTTC. Its protein is CSARRTGLSGQFF.

The rearrangement links TRBV12-3 or TRBV12-4 to TRBJ2-7; 7 nucleotides agree with TRBD1. After removal of 8 bases from V and 6 bases from J, the junction contained 7 bases not matched to a gene. The CDR3 has 12 amino acids. The CDR3 reads CASRDRNGEQYF. The CDR3 nucleotides read TGTGCCAGCCGGGACAGAAATGGCGAGCAGTACTTC.

This chain links TRBV6-5 with TRBJ2-7; 9 bases agree with TRBD1. The J segment lost 0 bases and the V segment lost 5 bases, leaving 5 bases of the junction unmatched. The germline gives CDR1 MNHEY, CDR2 SVGAGI. This CDR3 has 15 residues. The CDR3 DNA reads TGTGCCAGCAGTCCAGACAGGGGGAACTCCTACGAGCAGTACTTC. Amino acid sequence: CASSPDRGNSYEQYF.

The chain is built from TRBV2 and TRBJ2-5; D unclear. This CDR3 spans 12 amino acids. Trimming took 6 bases from V and 4 from J, leaving 9 bases between them. Germline-derived CDR1 and CDR2 are SNHLY and FYNNEI. CDR3: CASSGPRETQYF. The DNA for the CDR3 is TGTGCCAGCAGCGGACCAAGAGAGACCCAGTACTTC.

The chain carries TRBV20-1 and TRBJ2-7; D is possibly TRBD1 or TRBD2 (5 bases each). V lost 6 bases and J lost 6, with 24 bases in between. Germline V lookup: CDR1 DFQATT, CDR2 SNEGSKA (reference sequence). The CDR3 runs to 15 residues. CDR3 sequence (DNA): TGCAGTGCCCAACGCCCTATCACCGGGACGGTCGAGCAGTACTTC. It codes for CSAQRPITGTVEQYF.

This chain links TRBV21-1 with TRBJ2-7; the tabulated D call, TRBD2, remains unverified against the DNA. TRBV21-1 is a recognized pseudogene. The CDR3 covers 16 residues. CDR3 loop: CASSNGQGLVAYEQYF. The CDR3 DNA sequence: TGTGCCAGCAGCAACGGGCAGGGACTAGTTGCTTACGAGCAGTACTTC.

This clonotype was found many times. This may be a read error, as it is one base from a much larger clone. The rearrangement joins TRBV6-2 or TRBV6-3 to TRBJ1-1; D is possibly TRBD1 (5 bases). Germline V lookup: CDR1 MNHEY, CDR2 SVGEGT. V gave up 2 bases and J gave up 0 bases, with 7 bases separating them. This CDR3 is built from 14 residues. CDR3 residues: CASSYRGLNTEAFF. The CDR3, as DNA: TGTGCCAGCAGTTACAGGGGTTTGAACACTGAAGCTTTCTTT.

The sample holds a few counts of this clonotype. This chain joins TRBV27 and TRBJ2-5; no firm D call. Germline V lookup: CDR1 MNHEY, CDR2 SMNVEV (reference sequence). V was shortened by 4 bases and J by 5 bases, with 11 bases between the two germline ends. The CDR3 sequence is 13 residues long. The CDR3 loop is CASSSPLHETQYF. The CDR3 DNA follows: TGTGCCAGCAGTTCACCCTTGCACGAGACCCAGTACTTC.

This clonotype appeared a few times. This chain uses TRBV4-1 with TRBJ2-5, with TRBD2 identical over 10 bases. This CDR3 is built from 16 residues. CDR1 is MGHRA and CDR2 is YSYEKL in the germline V gene. V was clipped by 2 bases and J by 4 bases; unmatched bases: 7. The CDR3 protein is CASSQLASGSRETQYF. For the CDR3, the DNA is TGCGCCAGCAGCCAATTAGCTAGCGGGAGTCGAGAGACCCAGTACTTC.

The chain employs TRBV27 and TRBJ2-1; possibly TRBD1 for D (6 bases). This CDR3 has 15 amino acids. Trimming cost V 4 bases and J 7 bases, with 17 bases left between them. In germline, CDR1 is MNHEY, CDR2 SMNVEV (reference sequence). CDR3 sequence reads: CASSYSLAGTNEQFF. DNA for the CDR3: TGTGCCAGCAGTTACTCCCTCGCCGGGACAAATGAGCAGTTCTTC.

The chain links TRBV27 to TRBJ2-1; D unclear. Germline V gene data show CDR1 as MNHEY and CDR2 as SMNVEV (reference sequence). The length of the CDR3 is 16 residues. Trimming took 0 bases from V and 0 from J, leaving 9 bases between them. The CDR3, as DNA: TGTGCCAGCAGTTTATCTCCGGCAAACTCCTACAATGAGCAGTTCTTC. Encoded protein: CASSLSPANSYNEQFF.

The chain couples TRBV7-2 to TRBJ2-5; D is undetermined. The CDR3 loop spans 15 amino acids. Trimming removed 3 bases from V and 7 bases from J, with 18 bases in between. Looked up from germline, CDR1 is SGHTA and CDR2 is FQGNSA. CDR3 DNA: TGTGCCAGCAGCTTGGGCCGGCCTCCTTTTGGGACCCAGTACTTC. Translation gives CASSLGRPPFGTQYF.

J is TRBJ2-1 and V is TRBV25-1, with 9 bases lining up with TRBD2. The CDR3 is made up of 16 amino acids. Trimming at V came to 2 bases and at J to 7 bases, leaving 9 bases not matched to a gene. The germline V gene encodes CDR1 MGHDK and CDR2 SYGVNS. In DNA, the CDR3 is TGTGCCAGCAGTGAACAGACTAGCGGCCTAGGGAATGAGCAGTTCTTC. This sequence encodes CASSEQTSGLGNEQFF. The full variable domain, its missing parts supplied by reference TRBV25-1 and TRBJ2-1, is EADIYQTPRYLVIGTGKKITLECSQTMGHDKMYWYQQDPGMELHLIHYSYGVNSTEKGDLSSESTVSRIRTEHFPLTLESARPSHTSQYLCASSEQTSGLGNEQFFGPGTRLTVL.

The V call is TRBV5-1, the J call TRBJ2-7, with D possibly matching TRBD2 (5 bases). Germline V gene lookup returns CDR1 SGHRS and CDR2 YFSETQ. The CDR3 covers 16 residues. V was shortened by 4 bases and J by 2 bases, with 19 bases between the two germline ends. This CDR3 reads CASSPRSGYEPYEQYF. In DNA, the CDR3 is TGCGCCAGCAGCCCCCGGAGCGGATACGAACCCTACGAGCAGTACTTC.

The chain links TRBV28 to TRBJ2-6; D perhaps matches TRBD1 (5 bases). This CDR3 contains 16 residues. From germline, CDR1 is MDHEN and CDR2 SYDVKM. Trimming pared 2 bases from V and 1 base from J, leaving 9 bases between. The CDR3 reads CASSLQGPSGANVLTF. Written as DNA, the CDR3 is TGTGCCAGCAGTTTACAGGGCCCGTCTGGGGCCAACGTCCTGACTTTC.